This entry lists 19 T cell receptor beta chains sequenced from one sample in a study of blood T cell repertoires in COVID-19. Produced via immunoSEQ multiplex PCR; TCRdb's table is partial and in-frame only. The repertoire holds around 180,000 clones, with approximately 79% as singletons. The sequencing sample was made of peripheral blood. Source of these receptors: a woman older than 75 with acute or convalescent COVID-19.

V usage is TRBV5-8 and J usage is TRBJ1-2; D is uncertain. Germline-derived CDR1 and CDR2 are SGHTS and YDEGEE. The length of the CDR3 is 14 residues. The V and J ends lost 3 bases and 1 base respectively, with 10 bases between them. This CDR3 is CASSSRSGNYGYTF. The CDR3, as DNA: TGTGCCAGCAGCTCGCGGAGTGGTAACTATGGCTACACCTTC.

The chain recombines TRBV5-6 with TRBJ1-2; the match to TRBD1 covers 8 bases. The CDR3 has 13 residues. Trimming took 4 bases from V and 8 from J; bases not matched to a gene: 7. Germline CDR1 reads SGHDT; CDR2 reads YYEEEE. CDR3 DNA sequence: TGTGCCAGCAGCCCAGGACAGGGCCGGGGCTACACCTTC. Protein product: CASSPGQGRGYTF.

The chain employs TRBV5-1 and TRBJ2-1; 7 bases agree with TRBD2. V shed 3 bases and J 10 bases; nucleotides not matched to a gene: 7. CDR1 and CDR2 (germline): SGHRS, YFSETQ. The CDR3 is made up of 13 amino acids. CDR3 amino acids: CASSSLAEGEQFF. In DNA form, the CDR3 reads TGCGCCAGCAGCTCCCTAGCGGAGGGGGAGCAGTTCTTC.

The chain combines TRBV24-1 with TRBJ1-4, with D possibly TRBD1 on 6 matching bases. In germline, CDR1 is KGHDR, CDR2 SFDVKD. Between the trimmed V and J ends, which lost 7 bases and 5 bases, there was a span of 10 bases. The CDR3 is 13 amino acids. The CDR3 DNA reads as TGTGCCACCAGCCAGGGGTCGAATGAAAAACTGTTTTTT. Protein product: CATSQGSNEKLFF.

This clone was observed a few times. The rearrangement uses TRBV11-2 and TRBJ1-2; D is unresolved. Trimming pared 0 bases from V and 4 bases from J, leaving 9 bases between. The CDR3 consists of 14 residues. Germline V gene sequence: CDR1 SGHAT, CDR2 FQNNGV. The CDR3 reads CASSLETGFYGYTF. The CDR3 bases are TGTGCCAGCAGCTTAGAAACGGGGTTCTATGGCTACACCTTC.

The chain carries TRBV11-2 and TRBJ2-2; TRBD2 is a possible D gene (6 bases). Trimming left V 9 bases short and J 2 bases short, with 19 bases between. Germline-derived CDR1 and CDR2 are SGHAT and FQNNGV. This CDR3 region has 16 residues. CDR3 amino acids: CASIQAGLLNTGELFF. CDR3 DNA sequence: TGTGCCAGTATCCAGGCGGGACTCCTCAACACCGGGGAGCTGTTTTTT.

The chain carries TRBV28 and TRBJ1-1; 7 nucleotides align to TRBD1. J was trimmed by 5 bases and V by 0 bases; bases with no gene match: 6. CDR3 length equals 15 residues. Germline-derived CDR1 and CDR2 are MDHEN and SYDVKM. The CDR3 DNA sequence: TGTGCCAGCAGTTTATGGGTTAGGGGGCGGACTGAAGCTTTCTTT. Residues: CASSLWVRGRTEAFF.

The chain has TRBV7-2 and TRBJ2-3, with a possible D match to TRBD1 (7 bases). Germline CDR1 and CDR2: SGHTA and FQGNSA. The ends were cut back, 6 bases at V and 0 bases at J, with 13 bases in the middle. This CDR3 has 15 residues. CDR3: CASRVQGGSTDTQYF. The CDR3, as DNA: TGTGCCAGCAGGGTGCAGGGGGGTAGCACAGATACGCAGTATTTT.

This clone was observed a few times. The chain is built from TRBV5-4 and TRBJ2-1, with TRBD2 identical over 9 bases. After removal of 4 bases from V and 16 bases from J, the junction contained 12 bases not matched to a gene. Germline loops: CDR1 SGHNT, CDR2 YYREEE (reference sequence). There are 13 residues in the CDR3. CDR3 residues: CASSDANSGSRFF. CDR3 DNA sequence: TGTGCCAGCAGCGACGCAAATAGCGGGAGTAGATTCTTC.

The CDR3 DNA sequence: TGTGCCAGTAGTGCGACTGGGGAGACCCAGTACTTC. As protein: CASSATGETQYF. The rearrangement uses TRBV19 and TRBJ2-5; D not certain. The germline gives CDR1 LNHDA, CDR2 SQIVND (reference sequence). Trimming cost V 5 bases and J 5 bases, with 9 bases left between them. This CDR3 contains 12 residues.

CDR3 protein: CASSRDRGYGGLGQPQHF. The CDR3 nucleotides are TGTGCCAGTAGTAGGGACAGGGGTTACGGCGGGCTTGGACAGCCCCAGCATTTT. The chain links TRBV19 to TRBJ1-5, with 10 bases lining up with TRBD1. CDR3 length: 18 residues. CDR1 and CDR2 (germline): LNHDA, SQIVND (reference sequence). Germline trimming cut 4 bases from V and 7 bases from J; bases unmatched to any gene: 16.

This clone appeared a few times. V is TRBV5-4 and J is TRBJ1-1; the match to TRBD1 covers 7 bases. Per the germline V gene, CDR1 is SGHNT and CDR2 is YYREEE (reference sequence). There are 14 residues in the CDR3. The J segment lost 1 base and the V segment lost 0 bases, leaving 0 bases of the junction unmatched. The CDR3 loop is CASSLDRGNTEAFF. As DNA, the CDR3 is TGTGCCAGCAGCTTGGACAGGGGGAACACTGAAGCTTTCTTT.

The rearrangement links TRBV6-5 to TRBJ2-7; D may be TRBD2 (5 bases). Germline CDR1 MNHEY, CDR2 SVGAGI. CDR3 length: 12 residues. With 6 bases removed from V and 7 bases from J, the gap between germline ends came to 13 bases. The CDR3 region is CASRGGLREQYF. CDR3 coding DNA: TGTGCCAGCAGAGGCGGACTTAGGGAGCAGTACTTC.

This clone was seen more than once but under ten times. Written as DNA, the CDR3 is TGTGCCAGTAGTCCCGACAGGGGGCCCACAGATACGCAGTATTTT. This gives the protein CASSPDRGPTDTQYF. V is TRBV19 and J is TRBJ2-3, with 10 bases that match TRBD1. The germline gives CDR1 LNHDA, CDR2 SQIVND (reference sequence). V lost 5 bases to trimming and J lost 2 bases; unmatched junction nucleotides: 4. CDR3 length: 15 amino acids.

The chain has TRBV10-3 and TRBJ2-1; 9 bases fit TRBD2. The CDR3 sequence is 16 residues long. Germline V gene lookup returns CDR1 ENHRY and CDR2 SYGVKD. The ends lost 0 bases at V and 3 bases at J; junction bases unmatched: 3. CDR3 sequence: CAISESQREDYNEQFF. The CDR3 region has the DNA TGTGCCATCAGTGAGTCCCAGCGGGAGGACTACAATGAGCAGTTCTTC.

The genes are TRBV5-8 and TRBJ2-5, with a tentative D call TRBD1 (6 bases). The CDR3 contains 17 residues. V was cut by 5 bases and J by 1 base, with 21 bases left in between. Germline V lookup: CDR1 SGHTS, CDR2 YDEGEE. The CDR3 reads CASRLLQGRFTQETQYF. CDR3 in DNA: TGTGCCAGCAGGTTACTACAGGGCCGATTTACCCAAGAGACCCAGTACTTC.

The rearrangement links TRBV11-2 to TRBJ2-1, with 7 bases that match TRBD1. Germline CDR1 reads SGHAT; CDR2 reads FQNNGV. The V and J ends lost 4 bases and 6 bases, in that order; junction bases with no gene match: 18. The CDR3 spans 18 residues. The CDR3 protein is CASSSTGFIFAMGNEQFF. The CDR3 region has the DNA TGTGCCAGCAGCTCGACAGGGTTTATATTTGCGATGGGCAATGAGCAGTTCTTC.

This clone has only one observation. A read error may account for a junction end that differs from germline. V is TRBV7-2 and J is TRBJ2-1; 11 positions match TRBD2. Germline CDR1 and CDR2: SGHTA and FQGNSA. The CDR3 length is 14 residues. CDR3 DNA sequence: TGTGCCAGCAGCTTTGAACTAGCGGGAGCGTTGTCAGTCTTC. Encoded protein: CASSFELAGALSVF.

This CDR3 reads CASSYGLAGEQETQYF. The CDR3 nucleotides are TGTGCCAGCAGTTACGGACTAGCGGGAGAGCAAGAGACCCAGTACTTC. V usage is TRBV6-2 or TRBV6-3 and J usage is TRBJ2-5, with 13 bases identical to TRBD2. This CDR3 spans 16 amino acids. The V gene end was trimmed by 2 bases and the J gene end by 2 bases; junction bases not matched to a gene: 2. The germline V gene encodes CDR1 MNHEY and CDR2 SVGEGT.